This TCR beta chain was obtained from a study of T cells generated in artificial thymic organoids. Separate semi-nested PCRs amplified TCRalpha and TCRbeta libraries using constant-region reverse primers in TRAC or TRBC. TCRdb used MiXCR to reprocess the 5' RACE reads, holding one entry per CDR3 protein. Among more than 3,000 distinct CDR3 sequences listed, roughly 34% were seen once. The CDR3 is 12 residues long. Between the trimmed V and J ends, which lost 5 bases and 5 bases, there was a span of 10 bases. From germline, CDR1 is SEHNR and CDR2 FQNEAQ (reference sequence). This clonotype ranks as medium-sized.

The sample comprised naive CD8+ T cells from blood. Subset here: CD3+TCRalphabeta+CD8SP T cells; for blood, CD45RO-CCR7+ naive CD8+ T cells. The V gene is TRBV7-9, the J gene TRBJ2-7; tentatively, D is TRBD2 (7 bases). This clonotype was sampled from a human donor who gave cord blood stem cells for thymic organoid culture, a cardiac surgery patient who gave postnatal thymus, or a blood donor (not recorded which). The DNA for the CDR3 is TGTGCCAGCAGCCGCGGGGGCGACGAGCAGTACTTC. Its protein product is CASSRGGDEQYF.